This TCR beta chain was observed in a study of blood T cell repertoires in COVID-19. About the research overall: The samples span acute and convalescent COVID-19 from the United States, Italy and Spain.

Individuals drawn from under 30 US areas were roughly 18 to 89 years old. Which cohort a participant joined came from the clinical history participants gave. The method was immunoSEQ multiplex PCR; TCRdb's version includes in-frame clones alone and lacks a portion of them. The sample lists roughly 300,000 clones, 75% to 95% occurring once. The germline CDR1 and CDR2 sequences are LGHDT and YNNKEL (reference sequence). The CDR3 has 15 amino acids. V gave up 0 bases and J gave up 0 bases, with 7 bases separating them. This TCR came from a woman aged 25 to 39 who had recovered from COVID-19. Source material: PBMCs or T cells enriched from blood (not recorded which). The V gene is TRBV3-1 (or the pseudogene TRBV3-2), the J gene TRBJ2-3; D unclear. CDR3 in DNA: TGTGCCAGCAGCCAAGATCAAAAAAGCACAGATACGCAGTATTTT. Its translation is CASSQDQKSTDTQYF.